What follows are 4 T cell receptor beta chains derived from one specimen sequenced in a study of spatial heterogeneity in lung cancer. TCRdb itself ran the 5' RACE reads through MiXCR, one entry per CDR3 protein. Of approximately 110,000 distinct CDR3 sequences listed, approximately 11% are singletons. Stated time point: blood at routine non-recurrence follow-up after resection. The sample here was PBMCs, taken at follow-up. The receptors come from a female donor with early-stage non-small cell lung cancer.

This rearrangement joins TRBV20-1 to TRBJ2-1, with TRBD2 identical over 12 bases. The J segment lost 7 bases and the V segment lost 3 bases, leaving 7 bases of the junction unmatched. In germline, CDR1 is DFQATT, CDR2 SNEGSKA (reference sequence). The CDR3 loop spans 15 amino acids. The CDR3 loop reads CSASPTSGRNNEQFF. The CDR3 DNA reads TGCAGTGCTAGCCCCACTAGCGGGAGGAATAATGAGCAGTTCTTC.

This clonotype was recorded at least ten times. V gene TRBV3-1 combines with J gene TRBJ2-3, with 8 bases that match TRBD2. After removal of 0 bases from V and 4 bases from J, the junction contained 6 bases not matched to a gene. There are 16 residues in the CDR3. Germline values: CDR1 LGHDT, CDR2 YNNKEL (reference sequence). This chain's CDR3 is CASSQERLAKADTQYF. The DNA for the CDR3 is TGTGCCAGCAGCCAAGAGAGACTAGCGAAGGCAGATACGCAGTATTTT.

The V call is TRBV20-1, the J call TRBJ2-7, with TRBD2 matching 14 bases. The germline V gene has CDR1 DFQATT and CDR2 SNEGSKA (reference sequence). V was pared by 0 bases and J by 12 bases, with 7 bases of the junction left unmatched. The CDR3 covers 14 residues. CDR3 nucleotide sequence: TGCAGTGCTAGAGAAATTGGGACTAGCGGGAGATTGTACGTC. Translating it yields CSAREIGTSGRLYV.

This rearrangement joins TRBV7-2 to TRBJ2-1, with 12 bases fitting TRBD2. CDR1 is SGHTA and CDR2 is FQGNSA in the germline V gene. V was clipped by 5 bases and J by 9 bases; unmatched bases: 8. The CDR3 covers 15 residues. The CDR3, as DNA: TGTGCCAGCAGCCCCCCTAGCGGGAGGGCCGCTGAGCAGTTCTTC. It is translated as CASSPPSGRAAEQFF.